The 3 T cell receptor beta chains given below trace back to one sample, sequenced in a study of identifying expanded T cells in peripheral blood. Assay used: immunoSEQ multiplex PCR; TCRdb lists only in-frame clones, some missing. This sample has 120,000 or so clones, with more than 75% found just once. The sequencing sample was made of blood. Every receptor here comes from a person aged 18 to 75 in good health.

V and J are TRBV15 and TRBJ1-3; D uncertain. Germline V CDR1 and CDR2: LNHNV, YYDKDF (reference sequence). V was trimmed by 1 base and J by 0 bases, leaving 7 bases between them. CDR3 size: 15 residues. Here the CDR3 DNA reads TGTGCCACCAGCAGAGGGGTGAACTCTGGAAACACCATATATTTT. It translates to CATSRGVNSGNTIYF.

The J gene is TRBJ1-1, the V gene TRBV5-6, with no clear D. CDR3 length: 13 amino acids. Germline V gene sequence: CDR1 SGHDT, CDR2 YYEEEE. Deletions cut 0 bases from V and 7 bases from J, with 10 bases between. The CDR3 sequence: CASSLAGVGEAFF. The CDR3 coding sequence is TGTGCCAGCAGCTTGGCCGGGGTGGGTGAAGCTTTCTTT.

The chain joins TRBV27 to TRBJ1-1; D unclear. Germline V lookup: CDR1 MNHEY, CDR2 SMNVEV (reference sequence). V lost 2 bases to trimming and J lost 2 bases, with 6 bases between them. This CDR3 contains 13 residues. In DNA, the CDR3 is TGTGCCAGCAGTTTACGGGGAAACACTGAAGCTTTCTTT. This gives the protein CASSLRGNTEAFF.